A selection of T cell receptor beta chains follows, all from one sample in a study of cytomegalovirus exposure and HLA in healthy donors. TCRdb's table, derived via immunoSEQ multiplex PCR, lists solely in-frame clones and lacks some. The sample has 160,000 or so clones, roughly 80% seen once. The sequencing sample was made of PBMCs. These TCRs come from a man younger than 45 in good health and CMV-seronegative. Each CDR3 is given with its conserved first and last residue. A D gene is named only where the DNA matches it firmly. Size tells how often a clone was seen (once, few, many) or the class of an expanded clone, and some rows leave it out.

clone_size d_call j_call v_call cdr3_nt cdr3_aa
. . TRBJ1-5 TRBV5-5 TGTGCCAGCAGGGCAGGGCTGAGCAATCAGCCCCAGCATTTT CASRAGLSNQPQHF
. . TRBJ1-2 TRBV7-9 TGTGCCAGCAGCTTGGCCAGGACAGTAAAGGGGTATGGCTACACCTTC CASSLARTVKGYGYTF
once . TRBJ2-5 TRBV9 TGTGCCAGCAGCGTAGAGGGGTACCAAGAGACCCAGTACTTC CASSVEGYQETQYF
few . TRBJ1-4 TRBV7-6 TGTGCCAGCAGCTTAGCGGGGGGGGAAATGGAAAAACTGTTTTTT CASSLAGGEMEKLFF
. TRBD1 TRBJ2-5 TRBV30 TGTGCCTGGACGGAGACAGGGGAAGAGCAGTACTTC CAWTETGEEQYF
. TRBD2 TRBJ2-1 TRBV28 TGTGCCAGCAGGCTCGGGGGGGCCCTACTCAATGAGCAGTTCTTC CASRLGGALLNEQFF
. . TRBJ2-1 TRBV7-2 TGTGCCAGCGGTCCCCGGGGGTACAATGAGCAGTTCTTC CASGPRGYNEQFF
. TRBD2 TRBJ2-3 TRBV13 TGTGCCAGCAGCTCCTCAGGACTAGCGGGAAACACAGATACGCAGTATTTT CASSSSGLAGNTDTQYF
. TRBD1 TRBJ2-7 TRBV15 TGTGCCACCAGCAGAGAAACAGGGGCCCTTCTCTCCTACGAGCAGTACTTC CATSRETGALLSYEQYF
. TRBD1 TRBJ1-1 TRBV6-6 TGTGCCAGCATTCAAATTAGCGGGACAGGGGGCACTGAAGCTTTCTTT CASIQISGTGGTEAFF
. TRBD1 TRBJ1-2 TRBV27 TGTGCCAGCAGCGAGGGACAGGGGGCCCGCAACTATGGCTACACCTTC CASSEGQGARNYGYTF
. TRBD1 TRBJ1-2 TRBV27 TGTGCCAGCAGTTTATTGGCGCAGGGGGGTGGCTACACCTTC CASSLLAQGGGYTF
once . TRBJ1-1 TRBV4-1 TGCGCCAGCAGCCAATGGGACTTAGGATCCGAGAACACTGAAGCTTTCTTT CASSQWDLGSENTEAFF
. . TRBJ2-1 TRBV9 TGTGCCAGCAGCACATCGGTCAGCGTAAACTCCTACAATGAGCAGTTCTTC CASSTSVSVNSYNEQFF
. . TRBJ2-1 TRBV10-1 TGCGCCAGCAGTGAGATTCCCGGGAGTAGCTCCTACAATGAGCAGTTCTTC CASSEIPGSSSYNEQFF
. TRBD1 TRBJ2-7 TRBV9 TGTGCCAGCAGCGTCGGGACAGCCCAAAATTACGAGCAGTACTTC CASSVGTAQNYEQYF
. TRBD1 TRBJ2-5 TRBV5-6 TGTGCCAGCAGCGCAGGGGGCCTCGAGACCCAGTACTTC CASSAGGLETQYF
. TRBD2 TRBJ2-1 TRBV9 TGTGCCAGCAGCGCTAGCGGGAGGGCCTGGAATGAGCAGTTCTTC CASSASGRAWNEQFF
. TRBD2 TRBJ2-7 TRBV28 TGTGCCAGCAGGGGACTAGCGGGACCTTACGAGCAGTACTTC CASRGLAGPYEQYF
. TRBD2 TRBJ2-3 TRBV29-1 TGCAGCGTGGGAGGGGCGCAAAATACGCAGTATTTT CSVGGAQNTQYF
. . TRBJ2-7 TRBV6-5 TGTGCCAGCAGTTACAAGGGAGGAGCATTCTACGAGCAGTACTTC CASSYKGGAFYEQYF
. TRBD1 TRBJ2-7 TRBV13 TGTGCCAGCAGCCGGGACAGGGGGCCTCTCGAGCAGTACTTC CASSRDRGPLEQYF
. TRBD1 TRBJ1-2 TRBV27 TGTGCCAGCAGACAGGGGTGGGGCTATGGCTACACCTTC CASRQGWGYGYTF
few TRBD1 TRBJ2-5 TRBV2 TGTGCCAGCAGTGATGACAGGGGGCGGGAGACCCAGTACTTC CASSDDRGRETQYF
. TRBD1 TRBJ1-5 TRBV5-1 TGCGCCAGCAGCTCGCAACCAACAGGGGACAATCAGCCCCAGCATTTT CASSSQPTGDNQPQHF
. TRBD1 TRBJ2-5 TRBV5-4 TGTGCCAGCAGCCCCGGACAGGGGAGGGAGACCCAGTACTTC CASSPGQGRETQYF
. . TRBJ2-7 TRBV6-1 TGTGCCAGCATCCGAGGGAGCTCCTACGAGCAGTACTTC CASIRGSSYEQYF
. TRBD1 TRBJ1-1 TRBV25-1 TGTGCCAGCAGCCCAGGGGGTGAAGCTTTCTTT CASSPGGEAFF
. . TRBJ1-6 TRBV25-1 TGTGCCAGCAGTGTAGGCGGGGAGAATTCACCCCTCCACTTT CASSVGGENSPLHF
. TRBD2 TRBJ2-1 TRBV28 TGTGCCAGCAGTTATCGCGGGAGTTACAATGAGCAGTTCTTC CASSYRGSYNEQFF
. . TRBJ1-2 TRBV19 TGTGCCAGTAGTATAGGGGGCGTTCCAAGCTACACCTTC CASSIGGVPSYTF
. TRBD1 TRBJ1-1 TRBV19 TGTGCCAGCACAGACAGGGTGAACGCGGGCACTGAAGCTTTCTTT CASTDRVNAGTEAFF
once TRBD1 TRBJ1-1 TRBV5-4 TGTGCCAGCAGCGAACACAGGGGGCGCCTCACTGAAGCTTTCTTT CASSEHRGRLTEAFF
once . TRBJ2-7 TRBV28 TGTGCCAGCAGTTTGAGCAGGGACTACGAGCAGTACTTC CASSLSRDYEQYF
. TRBD1 TRBJ2-7 TRBV27 TGTGCCAGCAGCCACCAGGGACAGGGGCACGAGCAGTACTTC CASSHQGQGHEQYF
. TRBD1 TRBJ2-7 TRBV7-9 TGTTCCAGCAGCCCCATTGGGACAGGGGTTTCCTACGAGCAGTACTTC CSSSPIGTGVSYEQYF
few TRBD1 TRBJ1-3 TRBV5-4 TGTGCCAGCGCCGACAGGGTGCGAAACACCATATATTTT CASADRVRNTIYF
. TRBD1 TRBJ2-7 TRBV9 TGTGCCAGCAGCTACGGTCGGGACAGCTCCTACGAGCAGTACTTC CASSYGRDSSYEQYF
few . TRBJ1-6 TRBV28 TGTGCCAGCAATCCAGGGGTTATTAATTCACCCCTCCACTTT CASNPGVINSPLHF
. TRBD1 TRBJ1-5 TRBV28 TGTGCCAGCACGCAGGGGGCCGGCAATCAGCCCCAGCATTTT CASTQGAGNQPQHF
. . TRBJ1-4 TRBV2 TGTGCCAGCACCCACGGGGGGCCTGAAAAACTGTTTTTT CASTHGGPEKLFF
once . TRBJ2-5 TRBV7-3 TGTGCCAGCAGCTTAGACCCGGGGGAGACCCAGTACTTC CASSLDPGETQYF
. . TRBJ1-1 TRBV5-4 TGTGCCAGCAGCACCTCCGGGGATAACACTGAAGCTTTCTTT CASSTSGDNTEAFF
. . TRBJ1-5 TRBV4-3 TGCGCCAGCAGCGGTGGGGGGGGTCAGCCCCAGCATTTT CASSGGGGQPQHF
. TRBD2 TRBJ2-1 TRBV5-4 TGTGCCAGCAGCTGGGGGGGAACTTACAATGAGCAGTTCTTC CASSWGGTYNEQFF
few . TRBJ1-4 TRBV18 TGTGCCAGCCGTACTACAGGTGTGGGAATCCGCGCGGGAGAAAAACTGTTTTTT CASRTTGVGIRAGEKLFF
. TRBD1 TRBJ1-4 TRBV5-6 TGTGCCAGCAGCAGGGACAGGCTAACCGAAAAACTGTTTTTT CASSRDRLTEKLFF
few . TRBJ1-1 TRBV19 TGTGCCAGTAGTGTGTTAAGGGAGCCCAACACTGAAGCTTTCTTT CASSVLREPNTEAFF
. . TRBJ2-2 TRBV19 TGTGCCAGCCCCAGGGGACACCGGGAGGTCCTTCCGAACACCGGGGAGCTGTTTTTT CASPRGHREVLPNTGELFF
. TRBD2 TRBJ2-1 TRBV7-6 TGTGCCAGCAGTCCTCTAGCGGGGGGTTACGATGAGCAGTTCTTC CASSPLAGGYDEQFF
. TRBD1 TRBJ1-2 TRBV13 TGTGCCAGCAGCCCGCAGGGGGCTGCCTATGGCTACACCTTC CASSPQGAAYGYTF